The 12 T cell receptor beta chains below come from one sample, sequenced in a study of T cells in Graves' hyperthyroidism and ophthalmopathy. Amplified regions were TCR beta CDR3 sequences from RNA transcripts. TCR CDR3 regions were first amplified by RT-PCR with HTBI primers. Each CDR3 protein gets one entry after TCRdb re-called the multiplex PCR reads with MiXCR. The repertoire holds around 520,000 distinct CDR3 sequences, with 14% as singletons. The material sequenced was blood. The receptors derive from a woman aged 40 to 50 with Graves' hyperthyroidism.

The chain joins TRBV27 to TRBJ2-1; 10 nucleotides line up with TRBD2. Trimming at V came to 4 bases and at J to 9 bases, leaving 9 bases not matched to a gene. CDR1 is MNHEY, CDR2 SMNVEV, per germline (reference sequence). CDR3 length: 15 residues. CDR3 bases: TGTGCCAGCAGTTCCCGGACTAGCGGAGGGGGTGAGCAGTTCTTC. Translated, it gives CASSSRTSGGGEQFF.

The rearrangement links TRBV27 to TRBJ2-3, with D uncertain. The CDR3 covers 15 residues. Germline V gene sequence: CDR1 MNHEY, CDR2 SMNVEV (reference sequence). V dropped 3 bases and J dropped 0 bases, with 10 bases sitting between them. CDR3 residues: CASSFLGISTDTQYF. DNA for the CDR3: TGTGCCAGCAGTTTCTTGGGGATTAGCACAGATACGCAGTATTTT.

This clonotype was observed a few times. The V gene is TRBV12-5, the J gene TRBJ2-3; TRBD2 matches 8 bases. The CDR3 has 16 residues. Trimming removed 3 bases from V and 2 bases from J; junction bases left unmatched: 7. Germline CDR1 and CDR2: LGHNT and FRNRAP. The CDR3 loop reads CASGLTSGIFTDTQYF. The CDR3, as DNA: TGTGCTAGTGGTTTAACTAGCGGCATATTCACAGATACGCAGTATTTT.

Concerning this clonotype: A much larger clone lies a single base off, so this may be a read error. The chain links TRBV28 to TRBJ2-7; D not resolved. Trimming took 1 base from V and 2 from J, leaving 6 bases between them. This CDR3 region has 13 residues. CDR1 MDHEN and CDR2 SYDVKM come from the germline V gene. For the CDR3, the DNA is TGTGCCAGCAGTTTATTTGGGGCCTACGAGCAGTACTTC. Its translation: CASSLFGAYEQYF.

This clonotype was observed at least ten times. The chain employs TRBV3-1 and TRBJ1-2; D remains unclear. The CDR3 spans 13 residues. In germline, CDR1 is LGHDT, CDR2 YNNKEL (reference sequence). V was pared by 4 bases and J by 8 bases, with 14 bases between. This CDR3 is CASSPQTNLGYTF. For the CDR3, the DNA is TGTGCCAGCAGCCCTCAGACTAATCTCGGCTACACCTTC.

This clonotype has ten or more counts. This rearrangement joins TRBV5-1 to TRBJ2-3, with 7 nucleotides matching TRBD2. This CDR3 has 16 amino acids. Per germline, CDR1 SGHRS and CDR2 YFSETQ. The junction had 8 bases not matched to a gene; V was cut back by 2 bases and J by 2 bases. The CDR3 region has the DNA TGCGCCAGCAGCTTCCTTCAGCGGGGCTACACAGATACGCAGTATTTT. Protein: CASSFLQRGYTDTQYF.

This clonotype showed up many times. The V gene is TRBV20-1, the J gene TRBJ2-1; TRBD2 matches 10 bases. In germline, CDR1 is DFQATT, CDR2 SNEGSKA (reference sequence). There are 18 residues in the CDR3. V dropped 6 bases and J dropped 6; count of bases not matched to a gene: 20. The CDR3 DNA follows: TGCAGTGCGCGAACGGCCTGGACTAGCGGAACCCGGGGCAATGAGCAGTTCTTC. Protein product: CSARTAWTSGTRGNEQFF.

This clonotype was seen at least ten times. This chain links TRBV20-1 with TRBJ2-7; D might be TRBD1 (6 bases). This CDR3 is built from 13 residues. CDR1 DFQATT and CDR2 SNEGSKA come from the germline V gene (reference sequence). V was cut by 5 bases and J by 3 bases, with 14 bases left in between. CDR3: CSAQTGSLYEQYF. DNA of the CDR3: TGCAGTGCTCAAACAGGGTCTCTCTACGAGCAGTACTTC.

This clonotype was counted a few times. The chain has TRBV30 and TRBJ1-3; D call uncertain. The germline CDR1 and CDR2 sequences are GTSNPN and SVGIG (reference sequence). The CDR3 has 16 residues. V was trimmed by 1 base and J by 2 bases, leaving 15 bases between them. The CDR3 loop reads CAWSDGMPPTGNTIYF. CDR3 coding DNA: TGTGCCTGGAGTGACGGGATGCCCCCAACTGGAAACACCATATATTTT.

The V gene is TRBV9, the J gene TRBJ2-7; TRBD2 aligns across 8 bases. The junction had 6 bases not matched to a gene; V was cut back by 0 bases and J by 7 bases. From germline, CDR1 is SGDLS and CDR2 YYNGEE. The CDR3 has 14 residues. CDR3 amino acids: CASSVGAGEWEQYF. In nucleotides, the CDR3 is TGTGCCAGCAGCGTAGGAGCGGGAGAGTGGGAGCAGTACTTC.

This clonotype was seen ten or more times. The chain is built from TRBV20-1 and TRBJ2-1, with 8 nucleotides matching TRBD2. J was trimmed by 5 bases and V by 3 bases; bases with no gene match: 3. The CDR3 sequence is 13 residues long. Germline V gene data show CDR1 as DFQATT and CDR2 as SNEGSKA (reference sequence). The CDR3 sequence: CSASSGAHNEQFF. CDR3 coding DNA: TGCAGTGCTAGTAGCGGGGCTCACAATGAGCAGTTCTTC.

The chain is built from TRBV9 and TRBJ1-4, with a possible D match to TRBD1 (5 bases). The germline gives CDR1 SGDLS, CDR2 YYNGEE. The V end was cut by 0 bases, the J end by 1 base, with 10 bases between. This CDR3 is 16 amino acids long. CDR3 nucleotide sequence: TGTGCCAGCAGCGTAGCTTTGGGGGAAACTAATGAAAAACTGTTTTTT. This translates into CASSVALGETNEKLFF.